Included here is one TCR beta chain sequence, with context. What it recognizes is unknown. Using immunoSEQ multiplex PCR, the repertoire was profiled, and TCRdb retains in-frame clones only, with some absent. Among 84,000 or so clones, about 85% were seen once, and the ten largest hold about 14%. This specimen belongs to a study of radiotherapy plus CTLA-4 blockade in lung cancer. About the research overall: Objective responses occurred in around 18% of patients; 25% to 35% had disease control. Study results and limitations: Reports state that early shifts in blood T cell clones, with interferon-beta, best predicted response. In blood, tumor-derived TCR clones expanded after radiotherapy plus ipilimumab.

Alongside CTLA-4 blockade with ipilimumab, patients with chemo-refractory metastatic non-small-cell lung cancer received focal radiation. The TCR sequence derives from a human donor with non-small cell lung cancer that progressed on radiotherapy plus ipilimumab. Here the sequenced sample was peripheral blood, taken from a patient treated with radiotherapy plus ipilimumab.

CDR3: CASSFAVNTEAFF. The CDR3 DNA sequence: TGCGCCAGCAGCTTTGCAGTTAACACTGAAGCTTTCTTT. The genes are TRBV5-1 and TRBJ1-1, with D uncertain. The germline V gene encodes CDR1 SGHRS and CDR2 YFSETQ. Trimming cost V 2 bases and J 2 bases, with 7 bases left between them. The CDR3 length is 13 residues.